The rows below give T cell receptor beta chains drawn from one sample of a study of beta chain features in type 1 diabetes. Here immunoSEQ multiplex PCR was the method, and the copy in TCRdb shows in-frame clones only, minus some. The sample lists 150,000 to 180,000 clones, approximately 12% occurring once. Sequences were obtained from central memory CD4+ T cells from blood. These receptors were collected from a man aged 18 to 29 in good health. CDR3s include the opening cysteine and the closing phenylalanine or tryptophan. D genes are given only for firm matches. Expanded clones get a size class; other rows say once, few or many, or leave the size out.

abundance | d_gene | j_gene | v_gene | CDR3nt | CDR3aa
- | - | TRBJ1-2 | TRBV2 | TGTGCCAGCAGTCCTGAAGCGGGACTGCTCTACTATGGCTACACCTTC | CASSPEAGLLYYGYTF
- | - | TRBJ2-2 | TRBV5-1 | TGCGCCAGCAGCTTGCGGGGGGCGAGCACCGGGGAGCTGTTTTTT | CASSLRGASTGELFF
- | - | TRBJ1-2 | TRBV5-1 | TGCGCCAGCAGGCGTGAAGCTAACTATGGCTACACCTTC | CASRREANYGYTF
- | - | TRBJ1-5 | TRBV28 | TGTGCCTCCCGAGGGCGGCAGTTTCAGCCCCAGCATTTT | CASRGRQFQPQHF
- | TRBD2 | TRBJ2-1 | TRBV11-2 | TGTGCCAGCAGCTTACCTCTAGCGGGGGCCAATGAGCAGTTCTTC | CASSLPLAGANEQFF
- | TRBD1 | TRBJ2-5 | TRBV7-3 | TGTGCCAGCAGCTTCCGGGGACAGGGCCAAGAGACCCAGTACTTC | CASSFRGQGQETQYF
- | TRBD2 | TRBJ2-1 | TRBV25-1 | TGTGCCAGCAGTACCCTAGCGGGGGCCTACTACAATGAGCAGTTCTTC | CASSTLAGAYYNEQFF
- | - | TRBJ2-3 | TRBV23-1 | TGCGCCAGCAGTCAACCCCGGCACTGCACAGATACGCAGTATTTT | CASSQPRHCTDTQYF
- | - | TRBJ2-7 | TRBV28 | TGTGCCAGCAGTTTCCGAAGGGAGCAGTACTTC | CASSFRREQYF
many | - | TRBJ2-7 | TRBV4-1 | TGCGCCAGCAGCCAAACCGGGACCACCTACGAGCAGTACTTC | CASSQTGTTYEQYF
many | - | TRBJ1-4 | TRBV28 | TGTGCCAGCAGCTCAATTGGGAGTGCAACTAATGAAAAACTGTTTTTT | CASSSIGSATNEKLFF
few | - | TRBJ2-1 | TRBV11-2 | TGTGCCAGCAGCTTTACCATAAGTGATGAGCAGTTCTTC | CASSFTISDEQFF
- | TRBD1 | TRBJ2-7 | TRBV18 | TGTGCCAGCTCACGAGGACAGGGGAATCGCTACGAGCAGTACTTC | CASSRGQGNRYEQYF
- | - | TRBJ2-4 | TRBV10-3 | TGTGCCATCAGTGAGTCGGGGAACATTCAGTACTTC | CAISESGNIQYF
few | - | TRBJ2-5 | TRBV10-3 | TGTGCCATCAGTGAGTCGACAGCGAAAGAGACCCAGTACTTC | CAISESTAKETQYF
once | TRBD2 | TRBJ2-5 | TRBV4-1 | TGCGCCAGCAGCCAAAGTCTGGGACTAGCGCTGAAGACCCAGTACTTC | CASSQSLGLALKTQYF
- | TRBD1 | TRBJ2-1 | TRBV18 | TGTGCCAGCTCACCGGGGCCGGGACAGCACAATGAGCAGTTCTTC | CASSPGPGQHNEQFF
few | - | TRBJ1-6 | TRBV28 | TGTGCCAGCAGAATGAATTCACCCCTCCACTTT | CASRMNSPLHF
few | - | TRBJ2-7 | TRBV19 | TGTGCCAGTAGTATCGAGGGAAAGGCCTCCTACGAGCAGTACTTC | CASSIEGKASYEQYF
few | TRBD1 | TRBJ2-6 | TRBV27 | TGTGCCAGCAGATACCACCGACAGGGGTACTCTGGGGCCAACGTCCTGACTTTC | CASRYHRQGYSGANVLTF
many | - | TRBJ2-6 | TRBV21-1 | TGTGCCAGCATAGGGGATGGATCTGGGGCCAACGTCCTGACTTTC | CASIGDGSGANVLTF
- | - | TRBJ2-1 | TRBV13 | TGTGCCAGCAGCTTAGCCCGGGGATACAATGAGCAGTTCTTC | CASSLARGYNEQFF
- | - | TRBJ2-5 | TRBV5-1 | TGCGCCAGCAGCTTGGGACTAGTCTCGGAGACCCAGTACTTC | CASSLGLVSETQYF
few | - | TRBJ1-6 | TRBV4-1 | TGCGCCAGCAGCCAAGAGCAGAGAATTCAACCCCTCCACTTT | CASSQEQRIQPLHF
few | - | TRBJ2-7 | TRBV18 | TGTGCCAGCTCCCCTAGCTCCTACGAGCAGTACTTC | CASSPSSYEQYF
- | TRBD1 | TRBJ1-6 | TRBV27 | TGTGCCAGCAGTTTCTCCTCGGGACAGTCTAATTCACCCCTCCACTTT | CASSFSSGQSNSPLHF
- | TRBD2 | TRBJ2-3 | TRBV5-1 | TGCGCCAGCAGCCCTACTAGCGGGAAAGAGGATACGCAGTATTTT | CASSPTSGKEDTQYF
- | TRBD2 | TRBJ2-3 | TRBV9 | TGTGCCAGCAGCGTAGCTTGGCGGGAGGGCCAAGATACGCAGTATTTT | CASSVAWREGQDTQYF
few | - | TRBJ1-2 | TRBV29-1 | TGCAGCGTGACTCAGGGAGGCTATGGCTACACCTTC | CSVTQGGYGYTF
few | - | TRBJ2-3 | TRBV7-9 | TGTGCCAGCAGCTTATTTCGGCGGGAAGATACGCAGTATTTT | CASSLFRREDTQYF
- | - | TRBJ2-7 | TRBV20-1 | TGCAGTGCTGGAGAGATTTACGAGCAGTACTTC | CSAGEIYEQYF
many | - | TRBJ1-2 | TRBV7-2 | TGTGCCAGCAGCTTAGCCCCCCGGGACTATGGCTACACCTTC | CASSLAPRDYGYTF
few | TRBD1 | TRBJ2-7 | TRBV9 | TGTGCCAGCAGCGTAGAGCCGGGACAGACCTACGAGCAGTACTTC | CASSVEPGQTYEQYF
- | - | TRBJ2-1 | TRBV5-1 | TGCGCCAGCAGCTTGGACAGGTTATACAATGAGCAGTTCTTC | CASSLDRLYNEQFF
- | - | TRBJ2-3 | TRBV7-8 | TGTGCCAGCAGCTTAGGAGGGGAACTAGCAATCCCAGATACGCAGTATTTT | CASSLGGELAIPDTQYF
few | - | TRBJ2-1 | TRBV10-3 | TGTGCCATCAGTGAGAGGAGCGGATCCTACAATGAGCAGTTCTTC | CAISERSGSYNEQFF
- | - | TRBJ2-3 | TRBV5-1 | TGCGCCAGCAGATTGGAGGGCACAGATACGCAGTATTTT | CASRLEGTDTQYF
- | - | TRBJ1-6 | TRBV7-9 | TGTGCCAGCAGATCATTAGGTTCACCCCTCCACTTT | CASRSLGSPLHF
few | TRBD1 | TRBJ1-4 | TRBV7-2 | TGTGCCAGCAGCTCCGGACAGGCAACTAATGAAAAACTGTTTTTT | CASSSGQATNEKLFF
- | - | TRBJ2-5 | TRBV5-4 | TGTGCCAGCAGCTTGGCCGGCGAGACCCAGTACTTC | CASSLAGETQYF
- | - | TRBJ1-1 | TRBV7-9 | TGTGCCAGCAGCCAACTCACTTTGGTAAACACTGAAGCTTTCTTT | CASSQLTLVNTEAFF